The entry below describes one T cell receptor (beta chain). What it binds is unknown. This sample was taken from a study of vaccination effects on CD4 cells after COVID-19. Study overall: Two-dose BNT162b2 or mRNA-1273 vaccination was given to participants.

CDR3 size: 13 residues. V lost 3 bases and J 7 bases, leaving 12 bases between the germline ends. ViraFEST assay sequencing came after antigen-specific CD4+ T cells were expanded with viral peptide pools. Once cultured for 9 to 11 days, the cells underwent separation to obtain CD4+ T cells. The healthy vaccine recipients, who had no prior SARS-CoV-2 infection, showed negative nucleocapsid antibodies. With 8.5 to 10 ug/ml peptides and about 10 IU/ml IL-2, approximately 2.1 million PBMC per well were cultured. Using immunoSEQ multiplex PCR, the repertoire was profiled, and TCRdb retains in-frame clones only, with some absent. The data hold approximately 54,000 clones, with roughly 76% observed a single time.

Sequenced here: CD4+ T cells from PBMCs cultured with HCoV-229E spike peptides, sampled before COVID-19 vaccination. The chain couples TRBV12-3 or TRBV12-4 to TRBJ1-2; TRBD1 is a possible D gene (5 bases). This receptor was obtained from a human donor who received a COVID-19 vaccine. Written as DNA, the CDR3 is TGTGCCAGCAGTTTTTCGGCAGGGAGTGGCTACACCTTC. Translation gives CASSFSAGSGYTF.